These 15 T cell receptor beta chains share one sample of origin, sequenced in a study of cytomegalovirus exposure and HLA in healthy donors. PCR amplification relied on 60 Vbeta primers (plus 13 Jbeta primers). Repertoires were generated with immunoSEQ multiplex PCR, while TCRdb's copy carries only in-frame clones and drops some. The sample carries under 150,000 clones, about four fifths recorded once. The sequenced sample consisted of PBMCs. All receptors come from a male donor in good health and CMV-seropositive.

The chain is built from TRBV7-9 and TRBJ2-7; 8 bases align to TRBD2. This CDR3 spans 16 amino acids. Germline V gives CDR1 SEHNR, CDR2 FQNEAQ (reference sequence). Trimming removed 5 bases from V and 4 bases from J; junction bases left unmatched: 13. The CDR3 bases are TGTGCCAGCAGCCAGGGTTCAGGACTAGCAAGATACGAGCAGTACTTC. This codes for CASSQGSGLARYEQYF.

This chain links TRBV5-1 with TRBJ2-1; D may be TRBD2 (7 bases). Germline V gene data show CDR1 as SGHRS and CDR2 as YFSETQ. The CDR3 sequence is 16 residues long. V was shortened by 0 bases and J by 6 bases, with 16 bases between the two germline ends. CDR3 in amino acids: CASSLEGGRAGNEQFF. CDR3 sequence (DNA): TGCGCCAGCAGCTTGGAAGGGGGGAGGGCGGGCAATGAGCAGTTCTTC.

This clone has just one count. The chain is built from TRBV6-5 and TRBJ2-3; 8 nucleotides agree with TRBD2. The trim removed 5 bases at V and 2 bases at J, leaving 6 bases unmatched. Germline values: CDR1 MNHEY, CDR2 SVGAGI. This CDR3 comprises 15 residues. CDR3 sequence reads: CASSRGGPNTDTQYF. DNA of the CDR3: TGTGCCAGCAGTCGGGGGGGGCCTAACACAGATACGCAGTATTTT.

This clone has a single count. CDR3 in DNA: TGCAGTGTAACGAGACAGGGTAATGAAAAACTGTTTTTT. Residues: CSVTRQGNEKLFF. The rearrangement links TRBV29-1 to TRBJ1-4; 7 nucleotides agree with TRBD1. Per the germline V gene, CDR1 is SQVTM and CDR2 is ANQGSEA. This CDR3 comprises 13 residues.

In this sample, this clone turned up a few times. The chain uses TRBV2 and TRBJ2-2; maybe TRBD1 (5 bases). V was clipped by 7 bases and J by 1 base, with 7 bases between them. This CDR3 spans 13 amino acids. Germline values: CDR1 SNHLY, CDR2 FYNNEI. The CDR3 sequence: CASMQGNTGELFF. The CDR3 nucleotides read TGTGCCAGCATGCAGGGGAACACCGGGGAGCTGTTTTTT.

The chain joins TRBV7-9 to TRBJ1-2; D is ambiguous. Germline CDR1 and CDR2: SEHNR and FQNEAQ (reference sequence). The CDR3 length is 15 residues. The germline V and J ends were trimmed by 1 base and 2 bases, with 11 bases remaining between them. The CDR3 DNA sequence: TGTGCCAGCAGCTTAGGTGGCGGTCAAAACTATGGCTACACCTTC. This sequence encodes CASSLGGGQNYGYTF.

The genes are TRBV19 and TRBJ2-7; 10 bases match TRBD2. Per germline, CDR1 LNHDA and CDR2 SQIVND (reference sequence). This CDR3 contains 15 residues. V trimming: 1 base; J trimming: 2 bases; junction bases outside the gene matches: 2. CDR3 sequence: CASSIASGGTYEQYF. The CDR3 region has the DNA TGTGCCAGTAGTATAGCTAGCGGGGGCACCTACGAGCAGTACTTC.

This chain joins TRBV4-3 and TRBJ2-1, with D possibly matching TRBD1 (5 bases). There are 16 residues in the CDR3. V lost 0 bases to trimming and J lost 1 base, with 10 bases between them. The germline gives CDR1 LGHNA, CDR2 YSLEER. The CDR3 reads CASSQDLGASYNEQFF. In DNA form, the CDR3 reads TGCGCCAGCAGCCAAGATCTTGGGGCGTCCTACAATGAGCAGTTCTTC.

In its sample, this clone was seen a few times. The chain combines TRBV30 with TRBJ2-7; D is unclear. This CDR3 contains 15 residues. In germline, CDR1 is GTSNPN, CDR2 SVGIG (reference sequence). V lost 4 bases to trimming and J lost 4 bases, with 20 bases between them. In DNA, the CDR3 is TGTGCCTGGACCGTAAGGAGAGGAGAAGTATACGAGCAGTACTTC. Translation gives CAWTVRRGEVYEQYF. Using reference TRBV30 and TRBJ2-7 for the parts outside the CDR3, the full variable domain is SQTIHQWPATLVQPVGSPLSLECTVEGTSNPNLYWYRQAAGRGLQLLFYSVGIGQISSEVPQNLSASRPQDRQFILSSKKLLLSDSGFYLCAWTVRRGEVYEQYFGPGTRLTVT.

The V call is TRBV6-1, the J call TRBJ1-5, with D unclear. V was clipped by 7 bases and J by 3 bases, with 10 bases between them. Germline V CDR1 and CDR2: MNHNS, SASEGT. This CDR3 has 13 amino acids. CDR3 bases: TGTGCCAGCACCGAGCAAGTCAATCAGCCCCAGCATTTT. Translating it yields CASTEQVNQPQHF.

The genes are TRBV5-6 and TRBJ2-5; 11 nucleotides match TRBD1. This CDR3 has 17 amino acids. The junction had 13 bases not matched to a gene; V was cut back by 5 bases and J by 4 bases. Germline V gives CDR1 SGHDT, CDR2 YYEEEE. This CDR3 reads CASRPGTGGENAETQYF. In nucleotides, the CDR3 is TGTGCCAGCAGACCAGGGACAGGGGGTGAAAATGCAGAGACCCAGTACTTC.

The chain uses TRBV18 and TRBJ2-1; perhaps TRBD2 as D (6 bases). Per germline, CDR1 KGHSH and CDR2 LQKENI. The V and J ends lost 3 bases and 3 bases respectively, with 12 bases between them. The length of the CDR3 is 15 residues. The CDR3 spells CASSPSRESYNEQFF. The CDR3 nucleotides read TGTGCCAGCTCACCGTCCCGGGAGAGCTACAATGAGCAGTTCTTC.

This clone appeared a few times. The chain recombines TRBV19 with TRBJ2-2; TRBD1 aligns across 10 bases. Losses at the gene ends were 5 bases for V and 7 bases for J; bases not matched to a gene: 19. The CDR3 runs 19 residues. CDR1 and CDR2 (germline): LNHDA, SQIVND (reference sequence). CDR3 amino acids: CASSLSPARTGGLGGELFF. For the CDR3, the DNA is TGTGCCAGTAGTCTTTCCCCTGCCCGGACAGGGGGTTTAGGCGGGGAGCTGTTTTTT.

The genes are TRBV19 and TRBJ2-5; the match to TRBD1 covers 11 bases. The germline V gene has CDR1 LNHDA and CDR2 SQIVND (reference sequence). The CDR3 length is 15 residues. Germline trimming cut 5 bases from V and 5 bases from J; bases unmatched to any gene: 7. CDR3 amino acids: CASSAGTGGGETQYF. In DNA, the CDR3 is TGTGCCAGTAGTGCAGGGACAGGGGGAGGCGAGACCCAGTACTTC. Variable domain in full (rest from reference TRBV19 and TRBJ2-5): DGGITQSPKYLFRKEGQNVTLSCEQNLNHDAMYWYRQDPGQGLRLIYYSQIVNDFQKGDIAEGYSVSREKKESFPLTVTSAQKNPTAFYLCASSAGTGGGETQYFGPGTRLLVL.

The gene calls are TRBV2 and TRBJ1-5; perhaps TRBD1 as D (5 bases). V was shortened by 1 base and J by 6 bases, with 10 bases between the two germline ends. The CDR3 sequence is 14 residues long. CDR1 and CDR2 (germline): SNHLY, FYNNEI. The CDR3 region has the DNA TGTGCCAGCAGTGAAGTAATGGGGGGTCAGCCCCAGCATTTT. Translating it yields CASSEVMGGQPQHF.